This T cell receptor (beta chain) derives from a study of cytomegalovirus exposure and HLA in healthy donors. Study results and limitations: Some V segments, including TRBV6-2 and TRBV6-3, were excluded as indistinguishable. Equally common other TCR beta chains were less clonally expanded than HLA-associated ones, a later analysis found. The later analysis indicated that the majority of CMV-associated TCR beta chains appeared HLA-restricted.

Sampled while nominally healthy, donors likely had unrecorded immune exposures. Researchers ran the PCR with 60 Vbeta and 13 Jbeta primers. Libraries were prepared by immunoSEQ multiplex PCR; TCRdb keeps only in-frame clonotypes and omits some of them. The sample includes approximately 150,000 clones, over 70% seen only once; the top ten take around 7%. Germline-derived CDR1 and CDR2 are SGHVS and FQNEAQ. Trimming left V 4 bases short and J 11 bases short, with 17 bases between. This CDR3 region has 13 residues. A note on this clone: No antigen is known for it.

The chain recombines TRBV7-8 with TRBJ1-1, with TRBD1 as a possible D gene (5 bases). Sequenced material: PBMCs. The receptor comes from a woman in her thirties or forties in good health and CMV-seropositive. CDR3 nucleotide sequence: TGTGCCAGCAGCTCGGGGGAGGGGTACCGGGCTTTCTTT. It encodes CASSSGEGYRAFF.